Listed below are T cell receptor beta chains from one sample, sequenced in a study of T cell repertoires in cytomegalovirus infection. Their target antigens are unknown. TCRdb re-analysed the reads in MiXCR, keeping a single row per CDR3 protein. The sample carries some 38,000 distinct CDR3 sequences, just over 50% recorded once. This specimen was CD8+ T cells from cultured PBMCs, taken from culture after CMV antigen stimulation. Source of these receptors: a human donor in good health (CMV status not recorded). Some clones in this sample may be carry-over from other donors' samples. The CDR3 runs from the conserved cysteine through the conserved F or W. The D gene is left open where the match is weak. Not every row has a clone size; where given, it reads once, few, many or a size class.

>NA|TRBJ1-1|NA|TRBV19
TGTGCCAGTACCGCGAACACTGAAGCTTTCTTT
CASTANTEAFF
>many|TRBJ1-2|NA|TRBV7-8
TGTGCCAGCAGCTTAGTTTTCGGCCTTAACCCAGGCTATGGCTACACCTTC
CASSLVFGLNPGYGYTF
>NA|TRBJ2-5|NA|TRBV7-9
TGTGCCAGCAGCTTAGAGTTTGAAGAGACCCAGTACTTC
CASSLEFEETQYF
>NA|TRBJ1-5|NA|TRBV19
TGTGCCAGTAGTATTGGGAACAGAGGATATAGCAATCAGCCCCAGCATTTT
CASSIGNRGYSNQPQHF
>NA|TRBJ1-2|TRBD1|TRBV7-3
TGTGCCAGCAGCTCGGGACAGGGGAGTATAGACTACACCTTC
CASSSGQGSIDYTF
>NA|TRBJ2-2|TRBD1|TRBV27
TGTGCCAGCAGTCTAGACAGGGCGGGCACCGGGGAGCTGTTTTTT
CASSLDRAGTGELFF
>NA|TRBJ2-7|TRBD2|TRBV11-1
TGTGCCAGCAGCCCAACTCTAGCGGGGGCGTCCTACGAGCAGTACTTC
CASSPTLAGASYEQYF
>many|TRBJ2-7|NA|TRBV4-2
TGTGCCAGCAGCCAAGATAAGCCCGCAAGCTACGAGCAGTACTTC
CASSQDKPASYEQYF
>NA|TRBJ1-1|NA|TRBV7-6
TGTGCCAGCAGCTTAGGGTACGGGACAAACACTGAAGCTTTCTTT
CASSLGYGTNTEAFF
>few|TRBJ2-7|TRBD1|TRBV4-1
TGCGCCAGCAGCCAAGCCAAGACAGGGGCAGGGGAGCAGTACTTC
CASSQAKTGAGEQYF
>few|TRBJ1-1|NA|TRBV11-2
TGTGCCAGCAGCCCCTGGCGGAGGGAAGTTCTCAGAGCTTTCTTT
CASSPWRREVLRAFF
>NA|TRBJ1-4|TRBD1|TRBV14
TGTGCCAGCAGCCAATGGACAGGTGAAAAACTGTTTTTT
CASSQWTGEKLFF
>once|TRBJ2-7|TRBD2|TRBV4-1
TGCGCCAGCAGCCAAGAAGGCCAGCGGGACCCCTACGAGCAGTACTTC
CASSQEGQRDPYEQYF
>NA|TRBJ1-5|NA|TRBV7-2
TGTGCCAGCAGCTATACTCCGGGGGGAAATCAGCCCCAGCATTTT
CASSYTPGGNQPQHF
>NA|TRBJ2-7|TRBD2|TRBV7-6
TGTGCCAGCAGCTTATCGGGCGGGAGGCCCCGTGACGAGCAGTACTTC
CASSLSGGRPRDEQYF
>NA|TRBJ1-6|NA|TRBV14
TGTGCCAGCAGCCAATTCTGGGGAGACCATAATTCACCCCTCCACTTT
CASSQFWGDHNSPLHF
>NA|TRBJ1-3|TRBD1|TRBV18
TGTGCCAGCTCACCACCGACAGGGGCCTTCTCTGGAAACACCATATATTTT
CASSPPTGAFSGNTIYF
>NA|TRBJ1-2|NA|TRBV3-1
TGTGCCAGCAGCCAAGATCATGAAGGAGATAAAGGCTACACCTTC
CASSQDHEGDKGYTF
>many|TRBJ2-1|NA|TRBV6-2/TRBV6-3
TGTGCCAGCAGTTACTCGAGCGGTCATCTGTTCTTC
CASSYSSGHLFF
>few|TRBJ2-7|NA|TRBV7-9
TGTGCCAGCAGCCCTAGCAGGGCTCCCTACGAGCAGTACTTC
CASSPSRAPYEQYF
>NA|TRBJ2-2|NA|TRBV4-2
TGTGCCAGCAGCCAAGACAAGAACACCGGGGAGCTGTTTTTT
CASSQDKNTGELFF
>few|TRBJ2-1|NA|TRBV7-4
TGTGCCAGCAGCTTAGGGACTTTCCCCTACAATGAGCAGTTCTTC
CASSLGTFPYNEQFF
>NA|TRBJ2-3|NA|TRBV3-1
TGTGCCAGCAGCCGCCCGACTGAAGATACGCAGTATTTT
CASSRPTEDTQYF
>NA|TRBJ2-3|NA|TRBV7-6
TGTGCCAGCAGCATTCTAGGGGGTCGGAGCACAGATACGCAGTATTTT
CASSILGGRSTDTQYF
>NA|TRBJ2-3|NA|TRBV5-5
TGTGCCAGCAGTCTCTTCCTTACCGGGGGACTCACAGATACGCAGTATTTT
CASSLFLTGGLTDTQYF
>NA|TRBJ1-5|NA|TRBV19
TGTGCCAGTAACTCCCGGACCGATTATAGCAATCAGCCCCAGCATTTT
CASNSRTDYSNQPQHF
>NA|TRBJ1-5|NA|TRBV27
TGTGCCAGCAAACCTCCGGGCCGGGATCAGCCCCAGCATTTT
CASKPPGRDQPQHF
>NA|TRBJ1-4|NA|TRBV10-3
TGTGCCATCCTACCTCCTTTTCCAACTAATGAAAAACTGTTTTTT
CAILPPFPTNEKLFF
>NA|TRBJ2-5|NA|TRBV24-1
TGTGCCACCAGTCCTGGGGCCCAACTGTACCAAGAGACCCAGTACTTC
CATSPGAQLYQETQYF
>NA|TRBJ2-1|TRBD2|TRBV27
TGTGCCAGCAGTCCCGGGACTAGCGCTTACCTCAATGAGCAGTTCTTC
CASSPGTSAYLNEQFF
>once|TRBJ2-5|NA|TRBV25-1
TGTGCCAGCAGTGAATGGATAATGGCAGAGCAAGAGACCCAGTACTTC
CASSEWIMAEQETQYF
>NA|TRBJ1-5|TRBD1|TRBV28
TGTGCCAGCACCGAAACAGGGGGGGGTCAGCCCCAGCATTTT
CASTETGGGQPQHF
>NA|TRBJ2-7|TRBD1|TRBV27
TGTGCCAGCAGTTTCCGGGACAGGGGGCCTCAGGAGCAGTACTTC
CASSFRDRGPQEQYF
>NA|TRBJ2-1|TRBD1|TRBV11-2
TGTGCCAGCAGCGGGACAGGGGGCCCTACTGATGAGCAGTTCTTC
CASSGTGGPTDEQFF
>few|TRBJ2-6|NA|TRBV15
TGTGCCACCCTAAGGGGGGATTTTGGTTCTGGGGCCAACGTCCTGACTTTC
CATLRGDFGSGANVLTF
>NA|TRBJ2-7|NA|TRBV20-1
TGCAGTGCTAGAGTCGGCAGTGACTACGAGCAGTACTTC
CSARVGSDYEQYF
>NA|TRBJ2-7|NA|TRBV7-2
TGTGCCAGCAGCTGGAACTACGAGCAGTACTTC
CASSWNYEQYF
>many|TRBJ2-1|NA|TRBV7-9
TGTGCCAGCAGCTTGTTGGGAATATCCACCTACAATGATTTGTTCTTC
CASSLLGISTYNDLFF
>many|TRBJ2-7|TRBD2|TRBV7-3
TGTGCCAGCAGCCCCGGACTAGCGGAGACCTACGAGCAGTACTTC
CASSPGLAETYEQYF
>many|TRBJ2-1|NA|TRBV6-1
TGTGCCAGCAGGTCCGGGACGAACTCCTACAATGAGCAGTTCTTC
CASRSGTNSYNEQFF
>NA|TRBJ1-1|NA|TRBV6-1
TGTGCCAGCAAGATCATCAAGACTGAAGCTTTCTTT
CASKIIKTEAFF